A selection of T cell receptor beta chains follows, all from one sample in a study of blood T cell repertoires in COVID-19. Using immunoSEQ multiplex PCR, the repertoire was profiled, and TCRdb retains in-frame clones only, with some absent. Altogether approximately 300,000 clones are present, approximately 90% being singletons, with the ten largest covering 4%. The sequenced material came from peripheral blood. These receptors were taken from a woman aged 45-60 years with active or convalescent COVID-19. CDR3s include the opening cysteine and the closing phenylalanine or tryptophan. A D gene is named only where the DNA matches it firmly. The size field is filled for only some rows; it gives once, few, many or a size class.

CDR3aa: CASSLGQYSSPLHF
CDR3nt: TGTGCCAGTAGTCTCGGACAGTACAGTTCACCCCTCCACTTT
d_gene: NA
abundance: once
len: 14
j_gene: TRBJ1-6
v_gene: TRBV19

CDR3aa: CASSRVLGGELFF
CDR3nt: TGTGCCAGCAGTCGGGTTCTCGGCGGGGAGCTGTTTTTT
d_gene: NA
abundance: NA
len: 13
j_gene: TRBJ2-2
v_gene: TRBV27

CDR3aa: CASSLAGTSVEQYF
CDR3nt: TGTGCCAGCAGCTTAGCCGGGACTAGCGTCGAGCAGTACTTC
d_gene: TRBD2
abundance: NA
len: 14
j_gene: TRBJ2-7
v_gene: TRBV7-8

CDR3aa: CASSLVASLQEQYF
CDR3nt: TGTGCCAGCAGCTTAGTGGCTAGCCTGCAGGAGCAGTACTTC
d_gene: NA
abundance: NA
len: 14
j_gene: TRBJ2-7
v_gene: TRBV11-2

CDR3aa: CASSGQGARTEAFF
CDR3nt: TGTGCCAGTAGTGGGCAGGGGGCGCGAACTGAAGCTTTCTTT
d_gene: TRBD1
abundance: NA
len: 14
j_gene: TRBJ1-1
v_gene: TRBV19

CDR3aa: CASSVGGTTTPGELFF
CDR3nt: TGTGCCAGCAGCGTAGGAGGGACTACTACTCCCGGGGAGCTGTTTTTT
d_gene: TRBD2
abundance: NA
len: 16
j_gene: TRBJ2-2
v_gene: TRBV9

CDR3aa: CASSLVLGHRPSYEQYF
CDR3nt: TGTGCCAGCAGCTTAGTTCTGGGACACCGACCTTCCTACGAGCAGTACTTC
d_gene: NA
abundance: few
len: 17
j_gene: TRBJ2-7
v_gene: TRBV7-9

CDR3aa: CASSTAQGRQPQHF
CDR3nt: TGTGCCAGCAGCACCGCACAGGGTCGACAGCCCCAGCATTTT
d_gene: NA
abundance: NA
len: 14
j_gene: TRBJ1-5
v_gene: TRBV28

CDR3aa: CPSYGGAGGELFF
CDR3nt: TGTCCCAGCTACGGAGGAGCGGGCGGGGAGCTGTTTTTT
d_gene: NA
abundance: once
len: 13
j_gene: TRBJ2-2
v_gene: TRBV28

CDR3aa: CASSLSVAGVVYEQFF
CDR3nt: TGTGCCAGCAGCTTAAGCGTAGCGGGAGTTGTCTATGAGCAGTTCTTC
d_gene: TRBD2
abundance: NA
len: 16
j_gene: TRBJ2-1
v_gene: TRBV7-2

CDR3aa: CASSPSSLETQYF
CDR3nt: TGTGCCAGCAGCCCGAGCTCTCTGGAGACCCAGTACTTC
d_gene: NA
abundance: once
len: 13
j_gene: TRBJ2-5
v_gene: TRBV7-8

CDR3aa: CASSFRGDPSTDTQYF
CDR3nt: TGTGCCAGCAGCTTCAGGGGGGACCCTAGCACAGATACGCAGTATTTT
d_gene: NA
abundance: NA
len: 16
j_gene: TRBJ2-3
v_gene: TRBV7-8

CDR3aa: CASSYSREQNTEAFF
CDR3nt: TGTGCCAGCAGTTACTCGAGGGAGCAGAACACTGAAGCTTTCTTT
d_gene: NA
abundance: NA
len: 15
j_gene: TRBJ1-1
v_gene: TRBV6-5

CDR3aa: CASSPSAGAGRSQNIQYF
CDR3nt: TGTGCCAGCTCACCGAGTGCAGGGGCCGGCCGAAGCCAAAACATTCAGTACTTC
d_gene: NA
abundance: NA
len: 18
j_gene: TRBJ2-4
v_gene: TRBV18

CDR3aa: CASSPRGGAHNEQFF
CDR3nt: TGTGCCAGCTCACCACGCGGGGGAGCACACAATGAGCAGTTCTTC
d_gene: TRBD2
abundance: NA
len: 15
j_gene: TRBJ2-1
v_gene: TRBV18

CDR3aa: CASSPGRLAEIIAYEQYF
CDR3nt: TGTGCCAGCAGTCCCGGGCGACTAGCGGAAATTATTGCCTACGAGCAGTACTTC
d_gene: TRBD2
abundance: NA
len: 18
j_gene: TRBJ2-7
v_gene: TRBV6-2/TRBV6-3

CDR3aa: CAWRGDSHNEQFF
CDR3nt: TGTGCCTGGAGAGGAGACTCCCACAATGAGCAGTTCTTC
d_gene: NA
abundance: NA
len: 13
j_gene: TRBJ2-1
v_gene: TRBV30

CDR3aa: CASSQDREQPQHF
CDR3nt: TGCGCCAGCAGCCAAGATCGGGAGCAGCCCCAGCATTTT
d_gene: NA
abundance: NA
len: 13
j_gene: TRBJ1-5
v_gene: TRBV4-3

CDR3aa: CAISVRGGEDYGYTF
CDR3nt: TGTGCCATCAGTGTTCGGGGGGGTGAGGACTATGGCTACACCTTC
d_gene: NA
abundance: NA
len: 15
j_gene: TRBJ1-2
v_gene: TRBV10-3

CDR3aa: CASSSEGGARNEQYF
CDR3nt: TGTGCCAGCAGCTCCGAGGGGGGGGCAAGGAACGAGCAGTACTTC
d_gene: NA
abundance: NA
len: 15
j_gene: TRBJ2-7
v_gene: TRBV7-9

CDR3aa: CAISQMNTEAFF
CDR3nt: TGTGCCATCAGCCAGATGAACACTGAAGCTTTCTTT
d_gene: NA
abundance: NA
len: 12
j_gene: TRBJ1-1
v_gene: TRBV10-3

CDR3aa: CASSRQGVGYGYTF
CDR3nt: TGTGCCAGCAGCAGGCAGGGGGTTGGCTATGGCTACACCTTC
d_gene: TRBD1
abundance: NA
len: 14
j_gene: TRBJ1-2
v_gene: TRBV6-5

CDR3aa: CASSLRTSGPIVQETQYF
CDR3nt: TGTGCCAGCAGCTTACGTACTAGCGGGCCCATAGTTCAAGAGACCCAGTACTTC
d_gene: TRBD2
abundance: NA
len: 18
j_gene: TRBJ2-5
v_gene: TRBV7-2

CDR3aa: CASSLGGQGTTDTQYF
CDR3nt: TGCGCCAGCAGCTTGGGGGGACAGGGCACAACAGATACGCAGTATTTT
d_gene: TRBD1
abundance: NA
len: 16
j_gene: TRBJ2-3
v_gene: TRBV5-1

CDR3aa: CASSARASGRGEQFF
CDR3nt: TGTGCCAGCAGCGCGAGAGCTAGCGGGAGGGGTGAGCAGTTCTTC
d_gene: TRBD2
abundance: NA
len: 15
j_gene: TRBJ2-1
v_gene: TRBV9

CDR3aa: CASSLSASGGSHEQYF
CDR3nt: TGTGCCAGCAGCCTCAGCGCTAGCGGCGGGAGCCACGAGCAGTACTTC
d_gene: TRBD2
abundance: NA
len: 16
j_gene: TRBJ2-7
v_gene: TRBV7-9

CDR3aa: CASSTGQRSSGNTIYF
CDR3nt: TGTGCCAGTAGTACGGGACAGAGAAGCTCTGGAAACACCATATATTTT
d_gene: TRBD1
abundance: NA
len: 16
j_gene: TRBJ1-3
v_gene: TRBV19

CDR3aa: CASSGTGHYQETQYF
CDR3nt: TGTGCCAGCAGCGGGACAGGGCACTACCAAGAGACCCAGTACTTC
d_gene: TRBD1
abundance: NA
len: 15
j_gene: TRBJ2-5
v_gene: TRBV5-4

CDR3aa: CATSRQADGGEAFF
CDR3nt: TGTGCCACCTCGAGACAGGCGGATGGGGGTGAAGCTTTCTTT
d_gene: NA
abundance: NA
len: 14
j_gene: TRBJ1-1
v_gene: TRBV6-4

CDR3aa: CASSLDRAGMDGYTF
CDR3nt: TGCGCCAGCAGCTTGGACAGGGCCGGTATGGATGGCTACACCTTC
d_gene: NA
abundance: NA
len: 15
j_gene: TRBJ1-2
v_gene: TRBV5-1

CDR3aa: CASSRGQGGGNQPQHF
CDR3nt: TGTGCCAGCAGCCGAGGACAGGGAGGTGGCAATCAGCCCCAGCATTTT
d_gene: TRBD1
abundance: once
len: 16
j_gene: TRBJ1-5
v_gene: TRBV3-1/TRBV3-2

CDR3aa: CASGSSTRGLNQPQHF
CDR3nt: TGTGCTAGTGGTTCCTCTACTAGGGGGCTGAATCAGCCCCAGCATTTT
d_gene: TRBD1
abundance: NA
len: 16
j_gene: TRBJ1-5
v_gene: TRBV12-5

CDR3aa: CATRQEGRNTEAFF
CDR3nt: TGCGCCACCCGACAGGAAGGCAGGAACACTGAAGCTTTCTTT
d_gene: NA
abundance: NA
len: 14
j_gene: TRBJ1-1
v_gene: TRBV4-1

CDR3aa: CATGQGLNTEAFF
CDR3nt: TGTGCCACCGGGCAGGGTCTGAACACTGAAGCTTTCTTT
d_gene: NA
abundance: NA
len: 13
j_gene: TRBJ1-1
v_gene: TRBV10-3

CDR3aa: CASSPRRGGGDTDTQYF
CDR3nt: TGTGCCAGCTCACCACGGCGTGGGGGGGGCGACACAGATACGCAGTATTTT
d_gene: NA
abundance: NA
len: 17
j_gene: TRBJ2-3
v_gene: TRBV18

CDR3aa: CASSPLRDRATEAFF
CDR3nt: TGTGCCAGCAGCCCGCTTCGGGACAGGGCCACTGAAGCTTTCTTT
d_gene: NA
abundance: few
len: 15
j_gene: TRBJ1-1
v_gene: TRBV21-1

CDR3aa: CASRETGQKTQYF
CDR3nt: TGTGCCAGCAGAGAGACAGGTCAGAAGACCCAGTACTTC
d_gene: NA
abundance: NA
len: 13
j_gene: TRBJ2-5
v_gene: TRBV27

CDR3aa: CASSEFTGQNNEQYF
CDR3nt: TGTGCCAGCAGTGAGTTCACAGGACAGAACAACGAGCAGTACTTC
d_gene: NA
abundance: NA
len: 15
j_gene: TRBJ2-7
v_gene: TRBV2

CDR3aa: CATSDTGTGGGNEQFF
CDR3nt: TGTGCCACCAGTGACACGGGGACAGGGGGAGGGAATGAGCAGTTCTTC
d_gene: TRBD1
abundance: once
len: 16
j_gene: TRBJ2-1
v_gene: TRBV24-1

CDR3aa: CAISEEGGISYGYTF
CDR3nt: TGTGCCATCAGTGAGGAAGGAGGAATTAGCTATGGCTACACCTTC
d_gene: NA
abundance: NA
len: 15
j_gene: TRBJ1-2
v_gene: TRBV10-3

CDR3aa: CAISESRRTGNLSNTGELFF
CDR3nt: TGTGCCATCAGTGAGTCGAGGAGGACAGGAAATTTATCGAACACCGGGGAGCTGTTTTTT
d_gene: TRBD1
abundance: NA
len: 20
j_gene: TRBJ2-2
v_gene: TRBV10-3

CDR3aa: CASSKGTTGHTGELFF
CDR3nt: TGTGCCAGTAGTAAGGGTACGACAGGGCACACCGGGGAGCTGTTTTTT
d_gene: TRBD1
abundance: once
len: 16
j_gene: TRBJ2-2
v_gene: TRBV19

CDR3aa: CATSRDRGQQETQYF
CDR3nt: TGTGCCACCAGCAGAGATAGGGGACAGCAAGAGACCCAGTACTTC
d_gene: TRBD1
abundance: NA
len: 15
j_gene: TRBJ2-5
v_gene: TRBV15

CDR3aa: CASKNLQGVVQPQHF
CDR3nt: TGTGCCAGTAAAAACCTTCAAGGGGTGGTACAGCCCCAGCATTTT
d_gene: NA
abundance: NA
len: 15
j_gene: TRBJ1-5
v_gene: TRBV6-5

CDR3aa: CASSGGLAAYNEQFF
CDR3nt: TGCGCCAGCAGCGGGGGACTAGCGGCCTACAATGAGCAGTTCTTC
d_gene: TRBD2
abundance: NA
len: 15
j_gene: TRBJ2-1
v_gene: TRBV5-1

CDR3aa: CASSVGQGSNYGYTF
CDR3nt: TGTGCCAGCAGCGTCGGACAGGGATCTAACTATGGCTACACCTTC
d_gene: TRBD1
abundance: NA
len: 15
j_gene: TRBJ1-2
v_gene: TRBV9

CDR3aa: CATSDSSASSYEQYF
CDR3nt: TGTGCCACCAGTGATTCGAGTGCGTCGAGCTACGAGCAGTACTTC
d_gene: NA
abundance: NA
len: 15
j_gene: TRBJ2-7
v_gene: TRBV24-1

CDR3aa: CASSPPGTGEYEQYF
CDR3nt: TGTGCCAGCAGCCCCCCCGGGACAGGGGAATACGAGCAGTACTTC
d_gene: TRBD1
abundance: NA
len: 15
j_gene: TRBJ2-7
v_gene: TRBV7-8

CDR3aa: CASSFQGIRDTQYF
CDR3nt: TGCGCCAGCAGCTTCCAGGGGATACGAGATACGCAGTATTTT
d_gene: NA
abundance: NA
len: 14
j_gene: TRBJ2-3
v_gene: TRBV5-1

CDR3aa: CASSYSRNTEAFF
CDR3nt: TGTGCCAGCAGCTATAGTAGGAACACTGAAGCTTTCTTT
d_gene: NA
abundance: NA
len: 13
j_gene: TRBJ1-1
v_gene: TRBV14

CDR3aa: CAGGGPQHF
CDR3nt: TGTGCAGGGGGCGGACCCCAGCATTTT
d_gene: TRBD1
abundance: NA
len: 9
j_gene: TRBJ1-5
v_gene: TRBV6-4

CDR3aa: CASSSPRYGGSYEQYF
CDR3nt: TGTGCCAGCAGCTCACCAAGGTACGGGGGGAGCTACGAGCAGTACTTC
d_gene: TRBD2
abundance: NA
len: 16
j_gene: TRBJ2-7
v_gene: TRBV9

CDR3aa: CASSWSGPSSYNEQFF
CDR3nt: TGTGCCAGCAGTTGGTCAGGCCCCAGCTCCTACAATGAGCAGTTCTTC
d_gene: NA
abundance: NA
len: 16
j_gene: TRBJ2-1
v_gene: TRBV28

CDR3aa: CASSLAGGNEQFF
CDR3nt: TGTGCCAGCAGTTTAGCGGGAGGGAATGAGCAGTTCTTC
d_gene: TRBD2
abundance: NA
len: 13
j_gene: TRBJ2-1
v_gene: TRBV12-3/TRBV12-4

CDR3aa: CASRISGSDEQFF
CDR3nt: TGTGCCAGCAGGATTAGCGGGAGCGATGAGCAGTTCTTC
d_gene: TRBD2
abundance: NA
len: 13
j_gene: TRBJ2-1
v_gene: TRBV6-5